This TCR beta chain derives from a study of PD-1 blockade in classical Hodgkin lymphoma. Study information: Nivolumab was given intravenously to patients at 3 mg/kg every 2 weeks. Study-level results: Researchers reported that CD4+ TCR diversity, though not CD8+, rose significantly by C4D1.

The table came from immunoSEQ multiplex PCR; TCRdb's copy has only in-frame clones and leaves some out. The sample contains about 97,000 clones, approximately 80% of which appear only once. V lost 4 bases, J lost 8 bases, and 8 bases stayed unmatched. The CDR3 covers 15 residues. Looked up from germline, CDR1 is SGHRS and CDR2 is YFSETQ. Points on this clone: The antigen remains undetermined.

Relapse after autologous stem cell transplantation occurred in every patient, and brentuximab vedotin exposure varied. Best responses included complete response and partial response; otherwise, the best response was progressive disease. The source material was peripheral blood mononuclear cells (PBMCs), sampled at baseline. The receptor's source is a human donor with classical Hodgkin lymphoma. The chain employs TRBV5-1 and TRBJ2-1; TRBD2 aligns across 11 bases. Written as DNA, the CDR3 is TGCGCCAGCAGCCAGACTAGCGGGATAGGGTATGAGCAGTTCTTC. Amino acid sequence: CASSQTSGIGYEQFF.